The source of this T cell receptor (beta chain) is a study of beta chain features in type 1 diabetes. The CDR3 runs 13 residues. The ends lost 5 bases at V and 5 bases at J; junction bases unmatched: 4. From germline, CDR1 is MNHEY and CDR2 SMNVEV (reference sequence). This clone appeared a single time. No antigen is known for it. Study findings and constraints: There was no resolution here of whether HLA type influences TCRB rearrangement.

Expressed TCRB transcripts were sequenced because the entire RNA isolate underwent reverse transcription. The method was immunoSEQ multiplex PCR; TCRdb's version includes in-frame clones alone and lacks a portion of them. In the table there are some 150,000 clones, roughly 11% of which are singletons. The sequenced sample was central memory CD4+ T cells from blood. The origin of this receptor is a man between 18 and 29 years old in good health. This chain uses TRBV27 with TRBJ1-1; the match to TRBD1 covers 8 bases. The CDR3 here is CASSRQGWTEAFF. The CDR3, as DNA: TGTGCCAGCAGTCGACAGGGGTGGACTGAAGCTTTCTTT.